A selection of T cell receptor beta chains follows, all from one sample in a study of cytomegalovirus exposure and HLA in healthy donors. Here immunoSEQ multiplex PCR was the method, and the copy in TCRdb shows in-frame clones only, minus some. This sample has approximately 150,000 clones; about 77% occur once, and the top ten carry around 1.3%. Sequenced sample: PBMCs. Source of these receptors: a woman aged 50 to 60 in good health and CMV-seronegative. Each CDR3 is given with its conserved first and last residue. The order of the fields is D gene, clone size, J gene, V gene, CDR3 DNA, CDR3 protein. The D gene is left open where the match is weak. Size is omitted from some rows. Given values are once, few, many or a class for expanded clones.

>TRBD1|NA|TRBJ2-7|TRBV7-3
TGTGCCAGCAGCATAGGACAGGACCCCCACTACGAGCAGTACTTC
CASSIGQDPHYEQYF
>NA|NA|TRBJ1-1|TRBV6-4
TGTGCCAGCAGTGCCCAGGGTGGGAACACTGAAGCTTTCTTT
CASSAQGGNTEAFF
>NA|few|TRBJ1-1|TRBV4-2
TGTGCCAGCAGCCAAGATCGGGGAGGCATGAACACTGAAGCTTTCTTT
CASSQDRGGMNTEAFF
>TRBD1|NA|TRBJ1-1|TRBV6-5
TGTGCCAGCAGTTACACCCTCGGGACAGGTGAAGCTTTCTTT
CASSYTLGTGEAFF
>TRBD1|NA|TRBJ1-1|TRBV15
TGTGCCACCAGCAGAGATGAAGGGGGCGTGTTAACTGAAGCTTTCTTT
CATSRDEGGVLTEAFF
>NA|NA|TRBJ2-1|TRBV28
TGTGCCAGCAGTTTCCGTAGGGGGAGCGCAAGGGGCTACAATGAGCAGTTCTTC
CASSFRRGSARGYNEQFF
>NA|NA|TRBJ2-1|TRBV6-1
TGTGCCAGCAGTACAACCTACAATGAGCAGTTCTTC
CASSTTYNEQFF
>NA|NA|TRBJ2-7|TRBV9
TGTGCCAGCAGCGTCCGGGACAAACCCCACTACGAGCAGTACTTC
CASSVRDKPHYEQYF
>TRBD1|NA|TRBJ1-2|TRBV7-2
TGTGCCAGCAGCTTTTCGACAGGGCGTCCTTTCTATGGCTACACCTTC
CASSFSTGRPFYGYTF
>NA|NA|TRBJ2-1|TRBV27
TGTGCCAGCAGTTTAGGCAGCTACAATGAGCAGTTCTTC
CASSLGSYNEQFF
>TRBD1|NA|TRBJ1-1|TRBV2
TGTGCCAGCACCTCCCTAAGGGGGCTGGGAGCTTTCTTT
CASTSLRGLGAFF
>NA|NA|TRBJ1-3|TRBV6-5
TGTGCCAGCAGTTACTCGACTCCTGCTGGAAACGCCATATATTTT
CASSYSTPAGNAIYF
>TRBD2|few|TRBJ2-5|TRBV9
TGTGCCAGCACGTCTAGCGGGAAAGAGACCCAGTACTTC
CASTSSGKETQYF
>NA|once|TRBJ2-5|TRBV7-2
TGTGCCAGCAGCTTAGGACTGCAGACCCAGTACTTC
CASSLGLQTQYF
>NA|NA|TRBJ2-7|TRBV4-1
TGCGCCAGCAGCCAAGTTATCTCCTACGAGCAGTACTTC
CASSQVISYEQYF
>NA|NA|TRBJ2-7|TRBV9
TGTGCCAGCAGCGTATCTCCATCCAGGCAAATATACGAGCAGTACTTC
CASSVSPSRQIYEQYF
>TRBD1|NA|TRBJ2-4|TRBV6-5
TGTGCCAGCAGGGGGGGACAGGGAAAAAACATTCAGTACTTC
CASRGGQGKNIQYF
>TRBD2|few|TRBJ2-1|TRBV4-1
TGCGCCAGCAGCCAAGGGGGACTAGCGGGAAGCAATGAGCAGTTCTTC
CASSQGGLAGSNEQFF
>NA|NA|TRBJ1-2|TRBV12-5
TGTGCGCGGTCTTCAGCTAACTATGGCTACACCTTC
CARSSANYGYTF
>NA|NA|TRBJ1-3|TRBV5-1
TGCGCCAGCAGCGGCTCCGGGGGGTATGACACCATATATTTT
CASSGSGGYDTIYF
>NA|once|TRBJ1-4|TRBV28
TGTGCCAGCAGTTTAGCGGGAGAAAAACTGTTTTTT
CASSLAGEKLFF
>NA|NA|TRBJ2-5|TRBV10-3
TGTGCCATCAGTGAGCCAAGCTACCAAGAGACCCAGTACTTC
CAISEPSYQETQYF
>TRBD1|NA|TRBJ2-7|TRBV7-6
TGTGCCAGCAGCCTGAGGACAGGGAGCTCCTACGAGCAGTACTTC
CASSLRTGSSYEQYF
>TRBD2|few|TRBJ2-1|TRBV6-5
TGTGCCAGCAGCCGGTCTAGCGGGGGCTACAATGAGCAGTTCTTC
CASSRSSGGYNEQFF
>TRBD1|NA|TRBJ2-1|TRBV7-2
TGTGCCAGCAGCCCAAGGACAGGTTTGGGGTCCAATGAGCAGTTCTTC
CASSPRTGLGSNEQFF
>NA|NA|TRBJ2-3|TRBV10-1
TGCGCCAGTTCGACAGCCTACACAGATACGCAGTATTTT
CASSTAYTDTQYF
>NA|NA|TRBJ1-1|TRBV7-9
TGTGCCAGCAGCTTAGGAGTCTCTGAAGCTTTCTTT
CASSLGVSEAFF
>NA|once|TRBJ2-5|TRBV7-9
TGTGCCAGCAGCCCCCCCGGCGGGGAAGAGACCCAGTACTTC
CASSPPGGEETQYF
>TRBD2|NA|TRBJ2-7|TRBV18
TGTGCCAGCTCATCCGGGACTAGCGGGAGTTACGAGCAGTACTTC
CASSSGTSGSYEQYF
>NA|NA|TRBJ2-7|TRBV15
TGTGCCACCAGCAGAGACGCGTTTTACAGTACCTACGAGCAGTACTTC
CATSRDAFYSTYEQYF
>TRBD1|NA|TRBJ2-1|TRBV2
TGTGCCAGCACTCGGGACAGCAGCGAAAGCTCCTACAATGAGCAGTTCTTC
CASTRDSSESSYNEQFF
>TRBD1|NA|TRBJ2-7|TRBV4-1
TGCGCCAGCAGCCCCGGGACAGTTTCCTACGAGCAGTACTTC
CASSPGTVSYEQYF
>TRBD2|NA|TRBJ2-7|TRBV5-1
TGCGCCAGCAGCCCCCGACTAGCGGGGTCCTACGAGCAGTACTTC
CASSPRLAGSYEQYF
>TRBD1|NA|TRBJ2-1|TRBV7-3
TGTGCCAGCAGCTTAAGTGCAGGGGGCCTGGAGCAGTTCTTC
CASSLSAGGLEQFF
>TRBD1|NA|TRBJ1-5|TRBV2
TGTGCCAGCAGCCAGGACAGGAGCAATCAGCCCCAGCATTTT
CASSQDRSNQPQHF
>NA|NA|TRBJ1-6|TRBV28
TGTGCCAGCAGTTTAGGGGGCAGGGGCTCCTATAATTCACCCCTCCACTTT
CASSLGGRGSYNSPLHF
>NA|NA|TRBJ1-2|TRBV7-2
TGTGCCAGCAGCTTAATATTTGCGGGTCCGGGCTACACCTTC
CASSLIFAGPGYTF
>NA|NA|TRBJ1-5|TRBV5-6
TGTGCCAGCAGCTTTAGGTCCCGGGAGAACTACAATCAGCCCCAGCATTTT
CASSFRSRENYNQPQHF
>TRBD1|NA|TRBJ2-5|TRBV27
TGTGCCAGCAGTTTTACGGGAGTCAACAGGGGGTGGTCGGAGACCCAGTACTTC
CASSFTGVNRGWSETQYF
>NA|few|TRBJ1-3|TRBV29-1
TGCAGCGTTGAACTATCGGGGGAGAACACCATATATTTT
CSVELSGENTIYF
>NA|NA|TRBJ1-1|TRBV6-6
TGTGCCAGCAGTTCCCACCCGACACAGAACACTGAAGCTTTCTTT
CASSSHPTQNTEAFF
>TRBD2|NA|TRBJ2-1|TRBV19
TGTGCCAGTAGTAGGGAAGCGGGAGTGAGGAATGAGCAGTTCTTC
CASSREAGVRNEQFF
>NA|once|TRBJ1-6|TRBV30
TGTGCCTGGAGGCGGGGGGCAGGAGAGGTTTCACCCCTCCACTTT
CAWRRGAGEVSPLHF
>NA|NA|TRBJ2-7|TRBV2
TGTGCCAGCAGTCCTACAGCCGCCTACGAGCAGTACTTC
CASSPTAAYEQYF
>TRBD2|NA|TRBJ2-3|TRBV10-1
TGCGCCAGCAGTGAGTCACGCGGGGGAGGCGCAGATACGCAGTATTTT
CASSESRGGGADTQYF
>NA|once|TRBJ1-2|TRBV5-6
TGTGCCAGCCAGGAATATGGCTACACCTTC
CASQEYGYTF
>TRBD2|NA|TRBJ2-1|TRBV4-2
TGTGCCAGCAGCCGTCGGTTGGTACTAGCGGAGTATGAGCAGTTCTTC
CASSRRLVLAEYEQFF